These 32 T cell receptor beta chains came from one sample sequenced in a study of T cell responses to AZD1222 COVID-19 vaccine. Libraries were prepared by immunoSEQ multiplex PCR; TCRdb keeps only in-frame clonotypes and omits some of them. The sample contains roughly 85,000 clones, around nine tenths of which appear only once. The input for sequencing was peripheral blood, taken 28 days after the second AZD1222 dose. These receptor sequences come from an adult who received the AZD1222 COVID-19 vaccine.

The CDR3 loop reads CASKKGTGNTGELFF. The CDR3 DNA sequence: TGTGCCAGCAAAAAGGGGACAGGAAATACCGGGGAGCTGTTTTTT. The gene calls are TRBV6-5 and TRBJ2-2, with 8 bases that match TRBD1. The CDR3 length is 15 residues. V lost 7 bases, J lost 5 bases, and 9 bases stayed unmatched. Germline V lookup: CDR1 MNHEY, CDR2 SVGAGI.

V gene TRBV6-5 combines with J gene TRBJ2-1, with no clear D. This CDR3 is 15 amino acids long. The V gene lost 5 bases and the J gene lost 6 bases, with 17 bases spanning the gap. Germline-derived CDR1 and CDR2 are MNHEY and SVGAGI. For the CDR3, the DNA is TGTGCCAGCAGTACCTCCCGTTGGAGTTTCAATGAGCAGTTCTTC. It encodes CASSTSRWSFNEQFF.

The chain links TRBV4-1 to TRBJ2-1; 7 nucleotides line up with TRBD1. The V and J ends lost 0 bases and 5 bases, in that order; junction bases with no gene match: 4. This CDR3 is built from 15 residues. Germline CDR1 is MGHRA and CDR2 is YSYEKL. The chain's CDR3 is CASSQDPQGDNEQFF. Here the CDR3 DNA reads TGCGCCAGCAGCCAAGACCCCCAGGGGGACAATGAGCAGTTCTTC.

The V gene is TRBV7-6, the J gene TRBJ2-2, with D possibly being TRBD2 (5 bases). The CDR3 contains 18 residues. Looked up from germline, CDR1 is SGHVS and CDR2 is FNYEAQ. V shed 0 bases and J shed 7 bases, with 21 bases lying between them. In nucleotides, the CDR3 is TGTGCCAGCAGCTTAGCTGGCCTCGGGGATATGTCGATCGGGGAGCTGTTTTTT. This sequence encodes CASSLAGLGDMSIGELFF.

The chain joins TRBV6-2 or TRBV6-3 to TRBJ1-1, with TRBD1 as a possible D gene (5 bases). This CDR3 comprises 14 residues. Per the germline V gene, CDR1 is MNHEY and CDR2 is SVGEGT. V was clipped by 2 bases and J by 6 bases, with 13 bases between them. The CDR3 DNA is TGTGCCAGCAGTTACGGGGCTAACGTAGCTGAAGCTTTCTTT. This encodes CASSYGANVAEAFF.

The chain uses TRBV19 and TRBJ1-5; 7 bases are a match to TRBD1. The germline gives CDR1 LNHDA, CDR2 SQIVND (reference sequence). Trimming cost V 4 bases and J 5 bases; bases outside gene matches: 5. This CDR3 contains 14 residues. CDR3 nucleotide sequence: TGTGCCAGTAGTAATCGGCAGGGGGATCAGCCCCAGCATTTT. It is translated as CASSNRQGDQPQHF.

The chain has TRBV6-5 and TRBJ1-6, with 7 bases lining up with TRBD1. The CDR3 loop spans 13 amino acids. Germline CDR1 and CDR2: MNHEY and SVGAGI. Unmatched junction bases numbered 6, after V lost 7 bases and J lost 9 bases. The DNA of the CDR3 is TGTGCCAGCACCGGACAGGCATCTTCACCCCTCCACTTT. Protein sequence: CASTGQASSPLHF.

The rearrangement links TRBV7-3 to TRBJ2-2, with TRBD1 identical over 10 bases. Trimming removed 1 base from V and 6 bases from J; junction bases left unmatched: 11. This CDR3 is built from 18 residues. Germline CDR1 SGHTA, CDR2 FQGTGA. CDR3 region: CASSLNYRLDRGAGELFF. For the CDR3, the DNA is TGTGCCAGCAGCTTAAATTATCGCTTGGACAGGGGGGCCGGGGAGCTGTTTTTT.

This chain uses TRBV4-1 with TRBJ1-5, with TRBD1 as a possible D gene (5 bases). V lost 2 bases and J 0 bases, leaving 8 bases between the germline ends. The CDR3 is 15 residues long. Germline V gene data show CDR1 as MGHRA and CDR2 as YSYEKL. The CDR3 protein is CASSQRGLSNQPQHF. The CDR3 nucleotides read TGCGCCAGCAGCCAAAGGGGCCTTAGCAATCAGCCCCAGCATTTT.

This clone showed up just once. The V and J genes are TRBV7-8 and TRBJ1-1, with D possibly TRBD1 on 5 matching bases. The CDR3 runs 13 residues. Germline-derived CDR1 and CDR2 are SGHVS and FQNEAQ. Trimming stripped 3 bases from V and 1 base from J, with 6 bases between. The CDR3 is CASSFTGNTEAFF. For the CDR3, the DNA is TGTGCCAGCAGCTTTACAGGGAACACTGAAGCTTTCTTT.

This clone was found once. The chain recombines TRBV5-4 with TRBJ2-7, with D maybe TRBD2 (5 bases). Germline CDR1 is SGHNT and CDR2 is YYREEE (reference sequence). V was clipped by 4 bases and J by 2 bases, with 19 bases between them. The CDR3 is made up of 16 amino acids. The CDR3 DNA reads TGTGCCAGCAGCCCCGGCCCCCGGCTGGGAGCCTACGAGCAGTACTTC. Protein sequence: CASSPGPRLGAYEQYF.

The CDR3 protein is CASSFYGHYGYTF. The CDR3 DNA reads as TGTGCCAGCAGCTTTTACGGGCACTATGGCTACACCTTC. The chain carries TRBV7-9 and TRBJ1-2; D not resolved. The V gene's germline CDR1 is SEHNR and CDR2 FQNEAQ (reference sequence). CDR3 size: 13 residues. Trimming stripped 3 bases from V and 3 bases from J, with 8 bases between.

The rearrangement links TRBV4-1 to TRBJ1-2; possible D gene TRBD1, 5 bases. Trimming removed 2 bases from V and 0 bases from J, with 13 bases in between. The CDR3 totals 16 residues. From germline, CDR1 is MGHRA and CDR2 YSYEKL. The CDR3 spells CASSQSVQVTNYGYTF. In DNA form, the CDR3 reads TGCGCCAGCAGCCAAAGTGTACAGGTCACTAACTATGGCTACACCTTC.

The chain has TRBV6-5 and TRBJ1-2; D ambiguous. The ends were cut back, 7 bases at V and 0 bases at J, with 9 bases in the middle. CDR3 length: 13 amino acids. CDR1 and CDR2 from the germline V gene are MNHEY and SVGAGI. CDR3 sequence: CASTPDTNYGYTF. The CDR3 region has the DNA TGTGCCAGCACCCCGGATACTAACTATGGCTACACCTTC.

V and J are TRBV2 and TRBJ1-5; D perhaps matches TRBD1 (5 bases). The length of the CDR3 is 13 residues. CDR1 is SNHLY, CDR2 FYNNEI, per germline. V gave up 8 bases and J gave up 0 bases, with 8 bases separating them. The CDR3: CASQGDSNQPQHF. The CDR3, as DNA: TGTGCCAGCCAAGGGGATAGCAATCAGCCCCAGCATTTT.

This chain connects TRBV5-1 to TRBJ2-1; 10 positions agree with TRBD2. CDR1 is SGHRS and CDR2 is YFSETQ in the germline V gene. Unmatched junction bases numbered 15, after V lost 4 bases and J lost 8 bases. The CDR3 totals 17 residues. The DNA of the CDR3 is TGCGCCAGCAGCCCCCTTCTGGAGCGGGGGGGCCTCGATGAGCAGTTCTTC. As protein: CASSPLLERGGLDEQFF.

The chain uses TRBV6-5 and TRBJ1-1, with TRBD1 matching over 7 bases. CDR1 is MNHEY and CDR2 is SVGAGI in the germline V gene. V lost 7 bases, J lost 4 bases, and 6 bases stayed unmatched. The CDR3 loop spans 13 amino acids. CDR3 sequence reads: CASMNRGITEAFF. CDR3 in DNA: TGTGCCAGCATGAACAGGGGTATCACTGAAGCTTTCTTT.

The V and J genes are TRBV6-5 and TRBJ2-6; the D gene could be TRBD1 or TRBD2 (5 bases each). Germline values: CDR1 MNHEY, CDR2 SVGAGI. The CDR3 sequence is 15 residues long. With 2 bases removed from V and 0 bases from J, the gap between germline ends came to 5 bases. Here the CDR3 reads CASSYGGSGANVLTF. The CDR3 coding sequence is TGTGCCAGCAGTTACGGGGGCTCTGGGGCCAACGTCCTGACTTTC.

The J gene is TRBJ1-2, the V gene TRBV24-1; 10 nucleotides agree with TRBD1. Trimming took 4 bases from V and 8 from J; bases not matched to a gene: 6. The CDR3 sequence is 14 residues long. Germline CDR1 KGHDR, CDR2 SFDVKD. The CDR3 sequence: CATSDPDRGEGYTF. The CDR3 coding sequence is TGTGCCACCAGTGACCCGGACAGGGGGGAAGGCTACACCTTC.

The chain employs TRBV4-1 and TRBJ2-1; D possibly corresponds to TRBD2 (6 bases). The CDR3 totals 15 residues. The germline CDR1 and CDR2 sequences are MGHRA and YSYEKL. Trimming cost V 4 bases and J 4 bases, with 14 bases left between them. CDR3 sequence: CASSLEGFLYNEQFF. CDR3 nucleotide sequence: TGCGCCAGCAGCCTGGAGGGGTTCCTATACAATGAGCAGTTCTTC.

The CDR3 DNA follows: TGTGCCAGCAGCTCGACGAGGACGGTCACTGAAGCTTTCTTT. Its translation is CASSSTRTVTEAFF. This chain joins TRBV5-5 and TRBJ1-1; D gene ambiguous. Germline V gene data show CDR1 as SGHKS and CDR2 as YYEKEE (reference sequence). The V and J ends lost 3 bases and 4 bases respectively, with 13 bases between them. The CDR3 covers 14 residues. Full variable domain (remainder filled in from reference TRBV5-5 and TRBJ1-1): DAGVTQSPTHLIKTRGQQVTLRCSPISGHKSVSWYQQVLGQGPQFIFQYYEKEERGRGNFPDRFSARQFPNYSSELNVNALLLGDSALYLCASSSTRTVTEAFFGQGTRLTVV.

The V gene is TRBV9, the J gene TRBJ1-5; D remains unclear. There are 14 residues in the CDR3. Trimming took off 3 bases at V and 5 bases at J, with 12 bases between the two ends. Germline V gene data show CDR1 as SGDLS and CDR2 as YYNGEE. The CDR3 region is CASSEGTFDQPQHF. Here the CDR3 DNA reads TGTGCCAGCAGCGAGGGCACATTCGATCAGCCCCAGCATTTT.

This chain links TRBV7-2 with TRBJ1-2; 12 nucleotides match TRBD1. The CDR3 consists of 16 residues. J lost 8 bases, V lost 5 bases, and 12 bases had no gene match. CDR1 and CDR2 from the germline V gene are SGHTA and FQGNSA. The CDR3 sequence: CASSPEPGQGAQGYTF. The CDR3 DNA follows: TGTGCCAGCAGCCCCGAACCGGGACAGGGGGCGCAGGGCTACACCTTC.

CDR3 residues: CSAALGNTIYF. CDR3 coding DNA: TGCAGTGCTGCACTTGGAAACACCATATATTTT. This chain uses TRBV20-1 with TRBJ1-3; D is undetermined. The CDR3 loop spans 11 amino acids. The V and J ends lost 5 bases and 3 bases respectively, with 5 bases between them. CDR1 is DFQATT and CDR2 is SNEGSKA in the germline V gene (reference sequence).

V usage is TRBV7-2 and J usage is TRBJ2-7; no clear D gene. V was pared by 3 bases and J by 0 bases, with 3 bases between. Germline loops: CDR1 SGHTA, CDR2 FQGNSA. The CDR3 contains 12 residues. This CDR3 reads CASSFPSYEQYF. Here the CDR3 DNA reads TGTGCCAGCAGCTTCCCCTCCTACGAGCAGTACTTC. The whole variable domain, remainder taken from reference TRBV7-2 and TRBJ2-7, is GAGVSQSPSNKVTEKGKDVELRCDPISGHTALYWYRQSLGQGLEFLIYFQGNSAPDKSGLPSDRFSAERTGGSVSTLTIQRTQQEDSAVYLCASSFPSYEQYFGPGTRLTVT.

The rearrangement links TRBV9 to TRBJ1-1, with TRBD1 matching 7 bases. The junction had 16 bases not matched to a gene; V was cut back by 4 bases and J by 10 bases. The germline V gene encodes CDR1 SGDLS and CDR2 YYNGEE. The CDR3 runs 15 residues. The CDR3 nucleotides read TGTGCCAGCAGCCCGCAATTGACAGGGCGGAATCGAGCTTTCTTT. It codes for CASSPQLTGRNRAFF.

The chain has TRBV2 and TRBJ1-1; TRBD1 aligns across 8 bases. V lost 3 bases to trimming and J lost 4 bases; unmatched junction nucleotides: 7. Germline assignment: CDR1 SNHLY and CDR2 FYNNEI. The CDR3 is made up of 15 amino acids. This CDR3 reads CASSDATGASTEAFF. The DNA of the CDR3 is TGTGCCAGCAGTGACGCGACAGGGGCCAGCACTGAAGCTTTCTTT.

The V call is TRBV5-1, the J call TRBJ1-2, with no clear D. This CDR3 region has 13 residues. CDR1 is SGHRS and CDR2 is YFSETQ in the germline V gene. With 2 bases removed from V and 8 bases from J, the gap between germline ends came to 13 bases. CDR3 in amino acids: CASSLYGLEGYTF. For the CDR3, the DNA is TGCGCCAGCAGCTTATATGGGTTGGAGGGCTACACCTTC.

The V gene is TRBV10-3, the J gene TRBJ1-2; D is unresolved. Trimming took off 3 bases at V and 7 bases at J, with 9 bases between the two ends. Looked up from germline, CDR1 is ENHRY and CDR2 is SYGVKD. This CDR3 is built from 12 residues. As DNA, the CDR3 is TGTGCCATCAGTGAAAGGGTCTCTGGCTACACCTTC. Encoded protein: CAISERVSGYTF.

On this clone: The junction departs from the called germline gene at one end, perhaps through a read error. The V and J genes are TRBV7-9 and TRBJ2-2; a weak D match, TRBD2 (6 bases). This CDR3 comprises 15 residues. Germline V gene lookup returns CDR1 SEHNR and CDR2 FQNEAQ (reference sequence). CDR3 residues: CATNPREENSGELFF. CDR3 in DNA: TGTGCCACAAACCCCAGGGAGGAGAACTCCGGGGAGCTGTTTTTT.

Note on this clone: Other DNA sequences in the same sample also yield this CDR3. The chain has TRBV11-3 and TRBJ1-1, with D perhaps TRBD1 (6 bases). CDR1 is SGHNT and CDR2 is YENEEA in the germline V gene. The CDR3 runs to 13 residues. Deletions cut 6 bases from V and 2 bases from J, with 10 bases between. The CDR3 DNA is TGTGCCAGCAGTTTGGACAGTAACACTGAAGCTTTCTTT. Its translation is CASSLDSNTEAFF.

The genes are TRBV5-5 and TRBJ2-5; D is possibly TRBD2 (5 bases). CDR1 is SGHKS and CDR2 is YYEKEE in the germline V gene (reference sequence). The germline V and J ends were trimmed by 0 bases and 5 bases, with 14 bases remaining between them. The length of the CDR3 is 15 residues. CDR3 loop: CASSLGGASRETQYF. The CDR3, as DNA: TGTGCCAGCAGCTTGGGTGGAGCTAGCCGTGAGACCCAGTACTTC. Supplemented by reference TRBV5-5 and TRBJ2-5, the full variable domain reads DAGVTQSPTHLIKTRGQQVTLRCSPISGHKSVSWYQQVLGQGPQFIFQYYEKEERGRGNFPDRFSARQFPNYSSELNVNALLLGDSALYLCASSLGGASRETQYFGPGTRLLVL.